Listed here are 23 T cell receptor beta chains from one sample, sequenced in a study of blood T cell repertoires in COVID-19. Clones were read by immunoSEQ multiplex PCR, and TCRdb kept only the in-frame ones, dropping some. The table records around 300,000 clones, 87% of them present only once. The sequenced material came from peripheral blood. The receptors here all came from a man aged 18-30 years with active or convalescent COVID-19.

The CDR3 DNA sequence: TGCGCCAGCAGCCAGCGAGGGGATAGCGGGATGGATACGCAGTATTTT. Residues: CASSQRGDSGMDTQYF. This rearrangement joins TRBV4-1 to TRBJ2-3, with 8 bases that match TRBD2. CDR3 length equals 16 residues. V shed 3 bases, J shed 6 bases, and the junction held 11 bases outside the gene matches. Germline V CDR1 and CDR2: MGHRA, YSYEKL.

V and J are TRBV7-9 and TRBJ2-7, with 12 bases that match TRBD2. The junction had 3 bases not matched to a gene; V was cut back by 5 bases and J by 1 base. The CDR3 contains 15 residues. Germline values: CDR1 SEHNR, CDR2 FQNEAQ (reference sequence). CDR3 coding DNA: TGTGCCAGCAGCACGACTAGCGGGGGTTCCTACGAGCAGTACTTC. Its translation: CASSTTSGGSYEQYF.

This clone was counted a single time. The chain employs TRBV27 and TRBJ2-4, with TRBD2 identical over 7 bases. Trimming took 6 bases from V and 8 from J; bases not matched to a gene: 13. Germline V CDR1 and CDR2: MNHEY, SMNVEV (reference sequence). The CDR3 loop spans 15 amino acids. The CDR3 DNA follows: TGTGCCAGCAGAGCCTGGGCGGGAGTTGAAGACATTCAGTACTTC. Translation: CASRAWAGVEDIQYF.

The chain carries TRBV19 and TRBJ1-1, with D possibly TRBD1 on 5 matching bases. The CDR3 loop spans 14 amino acids. V lost 6 bases and J 1 base, leaving 12 bases between the germline ends. CDR1 is LNHDA and CDR2 is SQIVND in the germline V gene (reference sequence). The CDR3 DNA is TGTGCCAGTAGGGGTCCAAGGGGGAACACTGAAGCTTTCTTT. The encoded protein is CASRGPRGNTEAFF.

CDR3 protein: CASSYRVDTEAFF. CDR3 bases: TGTGCCAGCAGTTACCGCGTGGACACTGAAGCTTTCTTT. This chain connects TRBV12-3 or TRBV12-4 to TRBJ1-1; D call uncertain. This CDR3 comprises 13 residues. Trimming shortened V by 4 bases and J by 3 bases, and 9 bases separated the two germline ends.

The chain combines TRBV9 with TRBJ2-1, with 7 nucleotides matching TRBD1. This CDR3 has 15 amino acids. The germline V gene has CDR1 SGDLS and CDR2 YYNGEE. After removal of 0 bases from V and 4 bases from J, the junction contained 4 bases not matched to a gene. The CDR3: CASSVVGGRYNEQFF. The CDR3 DNA sequence: TGTGCCAGCAGCGTAGTAGGGGGCAGGTACAATGAGCAGTTCTTC. The whole variable domain, remainder taken from reference TRBV9 and TRBJ2-1, is DSGVTQTPKHLITATGQRVTLRCSPRSGDLSVYWYQQSLDQGLQFLIQYYNGEERAKGNILERFSAQQFPDLHSELNLSSLELGDSALYFCASSVVGGRYNEQFFGPGTRLTVL.

V is TRBV27 and J is TRBJ2-3, with 10 bases lining up with TRBD2. The CDR3 contains 17 residues. The V segment lost 2 bases and the J segment 2 bases; nucleotides outside the gene matches: 7. The V gene's germline CDR1 is MNHEY and CDR2 SMNVEV (reference sequence). The CDR3 is CASSLTGTSANTDTQYF. The CDR3 nucleotides are TGTGCCAGCAGTTTAACTGGGACTAGCGCGAACACAGATACGCAGTATTTT.

This chain uses TRBV6-5 with TRBJ1-6; 7 bases are shared with TRBD1. The junction had 4 bases not matched to a gene; V was cut back by 0 bases and J by 8 bases. The germline V gene has CDR1 MNHEY and CDR2 SVGAGI. The CDR3 is 15 amino acids. Here the CDR3 DNA reads TGTGCCAGCAGTTACTCGATAAGGGGGCATTCACCCCTCCACTTT. Translation gives CASSYSIRGHSPLHF.

This clone was observed a single time. This chain uses TRBV27 with TRBJ1-1; no clear D. This CDR3 spans 14 amino acids. Germline CDR1 reads MNHEY; CDR2 reads SMNVEV (reference sequence). Trimming removed 2 bases from V and 4 bases from J, with 11 bases in between. CDR3 nucleotide sequence: TGTGCCAGCAGTTTAGTGCGGGAGGGCACTGAAGCTTTCTTT. Translated: CASSLVREGTEAFF.

The chain has TRBV11-3 and TRBJ2-1, with D possibly TRBD1 on 5 matching bases. The CDR3 runs 13 residues. In germline, CDR1 is SGHNT, CDR2 YENEEA. V lost 5 bases, J lost 8 bases, and 13 bases lay in between. In nucleotides, the CDR3 is TGTGCCAGCAGCGACAGAACAGCTTATGAGCAGTTCTTC. Amino acid sequence: CASSDRTAYEQFF.

The chain joins TRBV19 to TRBJ1-6; D might be TRBD1 (5 bases). CDR3 length: 14 residues. Germline values: CDR1 LNHDA, CDR2 SQIVND (reference sequence). Trimming shortened V by 10 bases and J by 6 bases, and 16 bases separated the two germline ends. Here the CDR3 DNA reads TGTGCCACCAAAAAGGAAGGGGTTAATTCACCCCTCCACTTT. Its protein product is CATKKEGVNSPLHF.

The chain carries TRBV7-9 and TRBJ2-3; the match to TRBD2 covers 8 bases. This CDR3 contains 14 residues. Germline CDR1 reads SEHNR; CDR2 reads FQNEAQ (reference sequence). V gave up 2 bases and J gave up 4 bases; unmatched junction bases: 2. Here the CDR3 reads CASSLPGLADTQYF. The CDR3 bases are TGTGCCAGCAGCTTACCGGGACTAGCAGATACGCAGTATTTT.

Points on this clone: At the DNA level, this CDR3 is encoded by other sequences in the same sample as well. The V gene is TRBV5-1, the J gene TRBJ2-3, with 7 bases lining up with TRBD1. With V trimmed by 4 bases and J by 1 base, 3 bases remained unmatched. Germline V gene sequence: CDR1 SGHRS, CDR2 YFSETQ. The CDR3 contains 14 residues. This chain's CDR3 is CASSPGQGTDTQYF. DNA for the CDR3: TGCGCCAGCAGCCCCGGACAGGGCACAGATACGCAGTATTTT.

CDR3 DNA sequence: TGTGCCAGCAGCGTTGGGCACATTTGGGATGGCTACACCTTC. Translated, it gives CASSVGHIWDGYTF. The chain has TRBV9 and TRBJ1-2; D unresolved. Trimming removed 2 bases at V and 6 bases at J, with 14 bases between. CDR1 and CDR2 (germline): SGDLS, YYNGEE. The CDR3 extends over 14 amino acids.

V gene TRBV28 combines with J gene TRBJ1-2, with TRBD1 matching 11 bases. The CDR3 has 14 residues. The germline V gene has CDR1 MDHEN and CDR2 SYDVKM. The V and J ends lost 7 bases and 4 bases, in that order; junction bases with no gene match: 5. CDR3 in amino acids: CASKPGQGVYGYTF. The CDR3 DNA reads as TGTGCCAGCAAACCGGGACAGGGGGTCTATGGCTACACCTTC.

This chain joins TRBV2 and TRBJ1-2; the match to TRBD1 covers 9 bases. After removal of 6 bases from V and 7 bases from J, the junction contained 18 bases not matched to a gene. CDR3 size: 17 residues. Germline CDR1 reads SNHLY; CDR2 reads FYNNEI. CDR3 sequence (DNA): TGTGCCAGCAGGCTAGGGACAGGGCGTAGGGAGGGTAGTGGCTACACCTTC. It codes for CASRLGTGRREGSGYTF.

V and J are TRBV6-2 or TRBV6-3 and TRBJ2-7; D might be TRBD1 (5 bases). This CDR3 region has 14 residues. Trimming pared 0 bases from V and 3 bases from J, leaving 9 bases between. Germline loops: CDR1 MNHEY, CDR2 SVGEGT. The CDR3 DNA is TGTGCCAGCAGTTACTCAATGGGGCACTACGAGCAGTACTTC. Encoded protein: CASSYSMGHYEQYF.

This chain joins TRBV11-3 and TRBJ1-1; TRBD1 aligns across 8 bases. Germline V gene lookup returns CDR1 SGHNT and CDR2 YENEEA. J gave up 5 bases and V 5 bases, and 7 bases lay outside the gene matches. CDR3 length: 14 amino acids. This chain's CDR3 is CASSPDRGSTEAFF. CDR3 nucleotide sequence: TGTGCCAGCAGCCCCGACAGGGGATCGACTGAAGCTTTCTTT. The full variable domain, completed using reference TRBV11-3 and TRBJ1-1, is EAGVVQSPRYKIIEKKQPVAFWCNPISGHNTLYWYLQNLGQGPELLIRYENEEAVDDSQLPKDRFSAERLKGVDSTLKIQPAELGDSAVYLCASSPDRGSTEAFFGQGTRLTVV.

The V and J genes are TRBV7-9 and TRBJ2-7; D remains unclear. The CDR3 loop spans 14 amino acids. Per germline, CDR1 SEHNR and CDR2 FQNEAQ (reference sequence). The V gene lost 3 bases and the J gene lost 0 bases, with 9 bases spanning the gap. CDR3 coding DNA: TGTGCCAGCAGCTTCGGAGTCCGCTCCTACGAGCAGTACTTC. Translation: CASSFGVRSYEQYF.

The chain carries TRBV11-2 and TRBJ1-6; tentative D call: TRBD1 (6 bases). Per the germline V gene, CDR1 is SGHAT and CDR2 is FQNNGV. V was clipped by 3 bases and J by 5 bases, with 8 bases between them. CDR3 length: 14 residues. The chain's CDR3 is CASSFSGDNSPLHF. CDR3 DNA: TGTGCCAGCAGCTTTTCAGGGGATAATTCACCCCTCCACTTT.

The V call is TRBV4-1, the J call TRBJ1-2; D remains ambiguous. Germline-derived CDR1 and CDR2 are MGHRA and YSYEKL. The V end was cut by 6 bases, the J end by 1 base, with 3 bases between. The CDR3 length is 11 residues. The CDR3 region has the DNA TGCGCCAGCAGTAGTAACTATGGCTACACCTTC. It translates to CASSSNYGYTF.

The chain carries TRBV7-3 and TRBJ2-3; unclear D gene. CDR3 length equals 14 residues. Germline V gene lookup returns CDR1 SGHTA and CDR2 FQGTGA. Trimming stripped 5 bases from V and 3 bases from J, with 12 bases between. In DNA form, the CDR3 reads TGTGCCAGCAGCCCCCTTCTTCGGACAGATACGCAGTATTTT. The encoded protein is CASSPLLRTDTQYF. Full variable domain (outside the CDR3, taken from reference TRBV7-3 and TRBJ2-3): GAGVSQTPSNKVTEKGKYVELRCDPISGHTALYWYRQSLGQGPEFLIYFQGTGAADDSGLPNDRFFAVRPEGSVSTLKIQRTERGDSAVYLCASSPLLRTDTQYFGPGTRLTVL.

The V call is TRBV28, the J call TRBJ2-1, with D tentatively TRBD2 (5 bases). Germline lookup yields CDR1 MDHEN and CDR2 SYDVKM. V gave up 5 bases and J gave up 8 bases, with 22 bases separating them. This CDR3 contains 16 residues. CDR3 coding DNA: TGTGCCAGCAGTCCGGTCTTGGAGGCTTTAATCGATGAGCAGTTCTTC. Protein: CASSPVLEALIDEQFF.